The T cell receptor (beta chain) under discussion was sequenced for a study of cytomegalovirus exposure and HLA in healthy donors. Notes on the study in general: It was reported that the classifier diagnosed cytomegalovirus status with high specificity and sensitivity in both the original and validation cohorts. In a later analysis, productive TCRs from donors in an Asian-associated ancestry cluster reportedly carried fewer N-insertions than the cohort mean.

V lost 4 bases and J lost 5; bases outside the gene matches: 6. The CDR3 runs 15 residues. Germline loops: CDR1 SGHRS, CDR2 YFSETQ. Comment on this clone: What it binds is not known.

The PCR contained 60 Vbeta and 13 Jbeta primers. Here immunoSEQ multiplex PCR was the method, and the copy in TCRdb shows in-frame clones only, minus some. The sample consists of 210,000 or so clones, around 80% of them appearing once. Sequenced: PBMCs. The chain couples TRBV5-1 to TRBJ2-5, with TRBD1 identical over 12 bases. The TCR comes from a woman aged 40 to 50 in good health and CMV-seronegative. The CDR3 DNA sequence: TGCGCCAGCAGCACCGGGACAGGGGGCCGGGAGACCCAGTACTTC. Amino acid sequence: CASSTGTGGRETQYF.